Below are 7 T cell receptor beta chains sequenced from a single sample in a study of blood T cells in healthy people across ages. A second roughly 6 to 12 cycle PCR used barcoded and J-beta primers. TCRdb reprocessed the 5' RACE reads via MiXCR and lists one record per CDR3 protein. The profile shows about 1.4 million distinct CDR3 sequences, 59% of them singletons. Sequencing used blood. The receptors come from a man in his late teens or twenties in good health.

The chain employs TRBV29-1 and TRBJ2-1; D is unresolved. CDR1 and CDR2 from the germline V gene are SQVTM and ANQGSEA. The CDR3 contains 13 residues. V lost 4 bases to trimming and J lost 1 base, with 8 bases between them. The CDR3 spells CSVVDGSYNEQFF. CDR3 in DNA: TGCAGCGTTGTGGACGGATCCTACAATGAGCAGTTCTTC.

The rearrangement links TRBV20-1 to TRBJ1-2; D perhaps matches TRBD1 (5 bases). The CDR3 length is 13 residues. V gave up 7 bases and J gave up 5 bases, with 17 bases separating them. CDR1 is DFQATT, CDR2 SNEGSKA, per germline (reference sequence). In DNA, the CDR3 is TGCAGTGTCTTGCCCCTGGGGGTATATGGCTACACCTTC. Its translation is CSVLPLGVYGYTF.

The rearrangement joins TRBV4-1 to TRBJ2-2; 13 bases are a match to TRBD2. Trimming removed 4 bases from V and 3 bases from J; junction bases left unmatched: 5. Germline CDR1 is MGHRA and CDR2 is YSYEKL. The CDR3 contains 17 residues. CDR3: CASSRGLAGPHTGELFF. The CDR3 DNA follows: TGCGCCAGCAGCCGGGGACTAGCGGGACCCCACACCGGGGAGCTGTTTTTT.

This chain uses TRBV3-1 with TRBJ2-1; maybe TRBD1 (5 bases). In germline, CDR1 is LGHDT, CDR2 YNNKEL (reference sequence). The CDR3 is made up of 16 amino acids. The V end lost 4 bases, the J end lost 0 bases, and 13 bases lay between the germline ends. The CDR3 loop is CASSPLDSSSYNEQFF. CDR3 nucleotide sequence: TGTGCCAGCAGCCCCCTCGACAGCAGCTCCTACAATGAGCAGTTCTTC.

The V and J genes are TRBV19 and TRBJ2-5; D remains unclear. Trimming removed 5 bases from V and 2 bases from J, with 12 bases in between. Germline values: CDR1 LNHDA, CDR2 SQIVND (reference sequence). This CDR3 spans 14 amino acids. This CDR3 reads CASSSRSRQETQYF. The CDR3 DNA reads as TGTGCCAGTAGTTCCCGGTCAAGACAAGAGACCCAGTACTTC.

The chain couples TRBV7-2 to TRBJ1-5; no clear D. The CDR3 length is 15 residues. Trimming took off 5 bases at V and 7 bases at J, with 18 bases between the two ends. Looked up from germline, CDR1 is SGHTA and CDR2 is FQGNSA. The CDR3 is CASSPDRGAGQPQHF. The CDR3 DNA follows: TGTGCCAGCAGCCCCGACCGGGGAGCGGGACAGCCCCAGCATTTT.

This clonotype turned up a few times. This chain connects TRBV4-3 to TRBJ1-5, with D possibly TRBD1 on 5 matching bases. This CDR3 has 13 amino acids. V dropped 0 bases and J dropped 8 bases, with 8 bases sitting between them. The germline gives CDR1 LGHNA, CDR2 YSLEER. The CDR3 nucleotides are TGCGCCAGCAGCCAAGATTTAGGGGAGCCCCAGCATTTT. As protein: CASSQDLGEPQHF.